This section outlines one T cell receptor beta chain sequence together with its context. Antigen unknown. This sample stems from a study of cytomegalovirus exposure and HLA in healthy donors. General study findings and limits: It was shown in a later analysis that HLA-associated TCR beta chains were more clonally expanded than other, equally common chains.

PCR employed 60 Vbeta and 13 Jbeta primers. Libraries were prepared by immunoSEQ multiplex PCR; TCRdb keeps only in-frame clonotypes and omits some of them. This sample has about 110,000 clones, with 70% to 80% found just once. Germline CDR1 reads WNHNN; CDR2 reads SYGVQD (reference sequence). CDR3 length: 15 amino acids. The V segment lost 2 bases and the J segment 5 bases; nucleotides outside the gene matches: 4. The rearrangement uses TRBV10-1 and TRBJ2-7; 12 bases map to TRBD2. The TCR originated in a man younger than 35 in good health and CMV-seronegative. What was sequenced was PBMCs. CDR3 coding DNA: TGCGCCAGCAGTGAGCTAGCGGGGGGGCCCCACGAGCAGTACTTC. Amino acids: CASSELAGGPHEQYF.